This T cell receptor (beta chain) is drawn from a study of T-cell memory formation after mild COVID-19 (dated by TCRdb to about 2021). Broadly, across the study: TCR sequence clusters from the two donors were found to be largely donor specific. In a couple of donors, T-cell clones that expanded and contracted after mild COVID-19 were tracked by sequencing TCRalpha and TCRbeta repertoires over time. The cohort was made up of two young adult volunteers, one female and one male, who were previously healthy.

Instrument on record: Illumina NovaSeq 6000. TCRalpha and TCRbeta cDNA libraries were built by 5'RACE with constant-segment primers, adding sample barcodes and unique molecular identifiers. Trizol reagent was used to extract RNA from every sample. Libraries were amplified in two PCR steps, with a second sample barcode and Illumina TruSeq adapters added in the second step. Sequencing of the libraries was done on an Illumina NovaSeq, producing 2 x 150 bp paired-end reads. From the authors' description of their analysis: With migec v1.2.7, reads were demultiplexed and then collapsed into UMI-guided consensus sequences. Using mixcr v2.1.11, the UMI consensuses were aligned to TRA and TRB V and J templates and assembled into clonotypes. A clonotype was counted as expanded or contracted only if both edgeR and NoisET called the change significant, with noise models trained on biological replicates. For edgeR calls, a false discovery rate-adjusted p below 0.01 and a log2 fold-change threshold of 1 were applied. As an exploratory analysis of dynamics, max-normalized trajectories of the 1000 most abundant clonotypes were examined by PCA with hierarchical clustering. Each responding clone was given a CD4 or CD8 phenotype based on the CD4+ and CD8+ repertoires, which had been sequenced separately. The raw public data were reprocessed by TCRdb itself: fastp quality trimming at Q25, MiXCR clonotype calling, in-frame beta chains only. Each entry is one CDR3 protein sequence, shown with its most common DNA and genes. TCRdb, not the original authors, processed these V and J calls. The sample table contains 390,000 or so distinct CDR3 sequences; only one count was recorded for about 17% of them. The ten largest clonotypes hold 20% to 25% of the sample.

Ficoll-Paque density gradient centrifugation was used to isolate PBMCs. This clonotype was counted between two and nine times. No antigen is known for it. Qualities for individual bases were not recorded, and no much larger clone is one base off. Overall study results and their limits: SARS-CoV-2 specificity was not confirmed for the second-wave clones peaking on day 37. The detection of some responding clones in pre-infection memory suggests that pre-existing cross-reactive memory T cells joined the SARS-CoV-2 response. From day 15 to 85, contracting clones showed balanced CD4/CD8 phenotypes, whereas a second wave of clones that expanded from day 15 to 37 leaned towards CD4+. The study covered only a couple of mild cases, and larger cohorts including severe cases with pre-infection samples were considered necessary. Contracting CD4+ clones were found mainly in CM and EM memory subsets, while CD8+ clones were enriched in EMRA.

This clonotype was obtained from a man in his late teens or twenties who had mild COVID-19 (a few samples of this study predate the infection). The sample titles of this study are shuffled in the database, so cell type and time point are left out; the donor was told from shared clones. The specimen sequenced was PBMCs or a T cell subset sorted from them (not recorded which).

The DNA reads TGCGCCAGCAGCTTGGGGGACAGGACCGGCAGTGAGCAGTACGTC. Its protein product is CASSLGDRTGSEQYV. The rearranged segments are TRBV5-1 and TRBJ2-7, with 8 central nucleotides matching TRBD1. The CDR3 starts with the cysteine, ends with the valine, and has 15 residues. Only CDR3 DNA remains: 45 bases, in frame from the first base. According to the germline V gene, CDR1 reads SGHRS and CDR2 reads YFSETQ. V and J are trimmed by 0 bases and 7 bases, and the gene matches miss 9 bases of the junction.